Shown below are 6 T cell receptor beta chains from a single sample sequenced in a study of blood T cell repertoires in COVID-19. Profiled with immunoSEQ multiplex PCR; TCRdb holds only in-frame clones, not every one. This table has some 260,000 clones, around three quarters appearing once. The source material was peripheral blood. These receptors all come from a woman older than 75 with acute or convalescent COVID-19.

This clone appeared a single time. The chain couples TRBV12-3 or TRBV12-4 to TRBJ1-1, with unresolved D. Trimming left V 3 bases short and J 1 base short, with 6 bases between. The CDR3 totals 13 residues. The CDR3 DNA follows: TGTGCCAGCAGTTTTACAGAGAACACTGAAGCTTTCTTT. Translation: CASSFTENTEAFF.

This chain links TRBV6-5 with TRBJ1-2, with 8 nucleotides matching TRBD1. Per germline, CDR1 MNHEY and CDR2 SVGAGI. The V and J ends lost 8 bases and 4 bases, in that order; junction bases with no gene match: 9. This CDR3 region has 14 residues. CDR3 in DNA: TGTGCCAGCCGATCCCGCGGACAGGGCTATGGCTACACCTTC. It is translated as CASRSRGQGYGYTF.

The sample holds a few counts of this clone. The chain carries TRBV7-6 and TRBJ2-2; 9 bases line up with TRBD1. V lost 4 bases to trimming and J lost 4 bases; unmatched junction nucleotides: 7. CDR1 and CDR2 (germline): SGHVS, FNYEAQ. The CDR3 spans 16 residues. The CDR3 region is CASSSMGQGPTGELFF. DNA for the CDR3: TGTGCCAGCAGCTCTATGGGACAGGGCCCCACCGGGGAGCTGTTTTTT.

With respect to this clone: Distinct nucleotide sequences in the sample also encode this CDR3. CDR3 nucleotide sequence: TGCAGTGCTAGACAAAACACTGAAGCTTTCTTT. It codes for CSARQNTEAFF. This rearrangement joins TRBV20-1 to TRBJ1-1; D gene unclear. V lost 2 bases, J lost 2 bases, and 3 bases lay in between. Germline loops: CDR1 DFQATT, CDR2 SNEGSKA (reference sequence). The CDR3 totals 11 residues.

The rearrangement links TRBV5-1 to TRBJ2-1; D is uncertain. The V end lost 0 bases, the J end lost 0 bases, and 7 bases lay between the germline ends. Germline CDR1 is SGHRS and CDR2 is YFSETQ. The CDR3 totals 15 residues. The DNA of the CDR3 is TGCGCCAGCAGCTTGGCCGTGAGCTCCTACAATGAGCAGTTCTTC. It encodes CASSLAVSSYNEQFF.

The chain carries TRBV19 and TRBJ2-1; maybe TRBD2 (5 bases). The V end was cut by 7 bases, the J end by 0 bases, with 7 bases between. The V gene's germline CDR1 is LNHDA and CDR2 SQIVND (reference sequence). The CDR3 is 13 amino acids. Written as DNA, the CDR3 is TGTGCCAGTAACCGGGGCTCCTACAATGAGCAGTTCTTC. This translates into CASNRGSYNEQFF.